The rows below give T cell receptor beta chains drawn from one sample of a study of T cell clones after liver transplantation. Libraries were prepared by immunoSEQ multiplex PCR; TCRdb keeps only in-frame clonotypes and omits some of them. The data hold about 15,000 clones, with more than 65% observed a single time. Sequencing was performed on CD8+ T cells from blood, taken around 50 months after liver transplant. The receptors come from a human patient who received a liver transplant. Certain T cells may be donor cells from the graft. CDR3s leave out the opening cysteine and the closing phenylalanine or tryptophan. Each record gives: V gene, CDR3 protein.

V: TRBV7-2
CDR3: ASSPSTGADGKLF

V: TRBV14
CDR3: ASNNRDLIDEQF

V: TRBV14
CDR3: ASSQVPWGGEQY

V: TRBV5-6
CDR3: ASSQGANTGELF

V: TRBV30
CDR3: AFFNADTQYNSPLH

V: TRBV4-2
CDR3: ASSPGGNSYEQY

V: TRBV9
CDR3: ASSVAPRSGANVLT

V: TRBV6-1
CDR3: ASSSWDYSYEQY

V: TRBV4-2
CDR3: ASSQDLGTENTEAF

V: TRBV5-1
CDR3: ASSLILTNTGELF

V: TRBV28
CDR3: ASRYGLAAYNEQF

V: TRBV5-1
CDR3: ASSSHLSSYEQY

V: TRBV2
CDR3: ASSATGGLAPDTDTQY

V: TRBV9
CDR3: ASSSGGVGYT

V: TRBV7-9
CDR3: ASSSSGTGSYEQY

V: TRBV27
CDR3: ASSLSGLAGTYEQY

V: TRBV18
CDR3: ASSNRDRVYEQY

V: TRBV5-1
CDR3: ASSIDRGPRSTEAF

V: TRBV7-2
CDR3: ASSLSMTMGSNQPQH

V: TRBV28
CDR3: ASSSAVDSTNEKLF

V: TRBV2
CDR3: AIRGLAGGAYEQY

V: TRBV28
CDR3: ASRHRDQAVYEQF

V: TRBV4-2
CDR3: ASSQEGVEEKLF

V: TRBV13
CDR3: ASRQRAGNQPQH

V: TRBV13
CDR3: ASKAGGSETQY

V: TRBV19
CDR3: ASSSPGAMNTEAF

V: TRBV7-2
CDR3: ASSLGTVGNQPQH

V: TRBV5-1
CDR3: ASTREGGNIQY

V: TRBV2
CDR3: ASSQGGAGETQY

V: TRBV2
CDR3: ASRSGEGQGAGYT